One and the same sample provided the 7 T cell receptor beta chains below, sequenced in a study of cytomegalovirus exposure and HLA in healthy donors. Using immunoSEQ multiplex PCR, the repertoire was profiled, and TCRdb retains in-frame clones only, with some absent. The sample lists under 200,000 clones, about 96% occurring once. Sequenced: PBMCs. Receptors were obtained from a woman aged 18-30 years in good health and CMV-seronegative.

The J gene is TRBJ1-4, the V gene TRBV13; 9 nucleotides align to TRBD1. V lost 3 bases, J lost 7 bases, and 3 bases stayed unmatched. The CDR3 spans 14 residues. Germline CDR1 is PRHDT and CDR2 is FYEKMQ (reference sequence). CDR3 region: CASSFRDRAEKLFF. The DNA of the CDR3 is TGTGCCAGCAGCTTCCGGGACAGGGCTGAAAAACTGTTTTTT.

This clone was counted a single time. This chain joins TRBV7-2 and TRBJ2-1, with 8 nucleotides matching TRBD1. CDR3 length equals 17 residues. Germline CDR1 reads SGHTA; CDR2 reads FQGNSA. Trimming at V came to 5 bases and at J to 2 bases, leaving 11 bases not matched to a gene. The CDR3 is CASSPQLGQVAYNEQFF. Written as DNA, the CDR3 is TGTGCCAGCAGCCCGCAATTGGGACAGGTCGCCTACAATGAGCAGTTCTTC.

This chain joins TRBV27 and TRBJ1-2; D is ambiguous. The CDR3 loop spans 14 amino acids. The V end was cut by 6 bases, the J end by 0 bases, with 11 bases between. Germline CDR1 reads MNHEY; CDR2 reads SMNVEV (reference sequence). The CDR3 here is CASRELSSNYGYTF. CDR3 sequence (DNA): TGTGCCAGCAGGGAGCTATCATCTAACTATGGCTACACCTTC.

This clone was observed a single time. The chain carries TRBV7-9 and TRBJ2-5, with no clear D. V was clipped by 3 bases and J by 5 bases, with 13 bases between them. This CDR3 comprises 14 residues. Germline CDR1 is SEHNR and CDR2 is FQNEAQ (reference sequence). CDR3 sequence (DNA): TGTGCCAGCAGCTTCCTTGGGTCGCGGGAGACCCAGTACTTC. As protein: CASSFLGSRETQYF.

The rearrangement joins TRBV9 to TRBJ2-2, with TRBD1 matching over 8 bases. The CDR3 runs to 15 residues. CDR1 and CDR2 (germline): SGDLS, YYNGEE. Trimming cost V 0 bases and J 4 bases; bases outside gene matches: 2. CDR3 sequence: CASSVGQGLTGELFF. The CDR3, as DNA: TGTGCCAGCAGCGTAGGACAGGGGCTCACCGGGGAGCTGTTTTTT.

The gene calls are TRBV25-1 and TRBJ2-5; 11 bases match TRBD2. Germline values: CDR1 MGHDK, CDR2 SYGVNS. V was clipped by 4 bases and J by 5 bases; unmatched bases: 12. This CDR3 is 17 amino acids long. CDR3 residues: CASSGFILAGGVETQYF. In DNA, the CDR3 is TGTGCCAGCAGTGGGTTCATCCTAGCGGGGGGAGTGGAGACCCAGTACTTC.

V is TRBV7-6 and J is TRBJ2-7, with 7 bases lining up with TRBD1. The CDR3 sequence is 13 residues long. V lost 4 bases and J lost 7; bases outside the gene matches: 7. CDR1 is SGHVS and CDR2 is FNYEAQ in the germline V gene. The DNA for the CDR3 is TGTGCCAGCAGCTCGACAGGGATGGGGGAGCAGTACTTC. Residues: CASSSTGMGEQYF.